The 6 T cell receptor beta chains given below trace back to one sample, sequenced in a study of beta chain features in type 1 diabetes. Points from the study as a whole: When Type 1 diabetes patients were examined, their TCRB CDR3s proved moderately but significantly shorter in all four CD4+ subsets.

The entirety of the isolated RNA underwent reverse transcription, so expressed TCRB transcripts were sequenced. Produced via immunoSEQ multiplex PCR; TCRdb's table is partial and in-frame only. The table records about 700,000 clones, over 10% of them present only once. Their antigen targets remain unknown. Sequenced material: naive CD4+ T cells from blood. These receptors were obtained from a man younger than 35 with type 1 diabetes.

This clone turned up a few times. V usage is TRBV18 and J usage is TRBJ1-2; no firm D call. The length of the CDR3 is 15 residues. Per the germline V gene, CDR1 is KGHSH and CDR2 is LQKENI. V lost 2 bases and J 4 bases, leaving 14 bases between the germline ends. This CDR3 is CASSPDRVDGYGYTF. As DNA, the CDR3 is TGTGCCAGCTCACCAGATAGGGTCGACGGCTATGGCTACACCTTC.

This clone was found a few times. This chain joins TRBV29-1 and TRBJ2-7; tentatively, D is TRBD1 or TRBD2 (5 bases each). Deletions cut 5 bases from V and 3 bases from J, with 17 bases between. There are 14 residues in the CDR3. Germline V gives CDR1 SQVTM, CDR2 ANQGSEA. The CDR3 sequence: CSVLTNGALYEQYF. CDR3 bases: TGCAGCGTTCTGACCAACGGGGCCCTCTACGAGCAGTACTTC.

This clone occurred a few times. The genes are TRBV7-9 and TRBJ1-1; 7 bases are shared with TRBD1. The V segment lost 3 bases and the J segment 3 bases; nucleotides outside the gene matches: 7. The germline gives CDR1 SEHNR, CDR2 FQNEAQ (reference sequence). The CDR3 runs to 15 residues. The CDR3: CASSLRTGVYTEAFF. For the CDR3, the DNA is TGTGCCAGCAGCTTGAGAACAGGGGTGTACACTGAAGCTTTCTTT.

The rearrangement joins TRBV19 to TRBJ1-5, with TRBD1 as a possible D gene (6 bases). CDR3 length equals 14 residues. Germline V gives CDR1 LNHDA, CDR2 SQIVND (reference sequence). V was pared by 7 bases and J by 2 bases, with 12 bases between. The CDR3 sequence: CASNWDNRNQPQHF. In nucleotides, the CDR3 is TGTGCCAGTAATTGGGACAACCGCAATCAGCCCCAGCATTTT. Supplemented by reference TRBV19 and TRBJ1-5, the full variable domain reads DGGITQSPKYLFRKEGQNVTLSCEQNLNHDAMYWYRQDPGQGLRLIYYSQIVNDFQKGDIAEGYSVSREKKESFPLTVTSAQKNPTAFYLCASNWDNRNQPQHFGDGTRLSIL.

This chain links TRBV7-8 with TRBJ1-1; a possible D gene is TRBD1 (5 bases). The CDR3 extends over 15 amino acids. Germline assignment: CDR1 SGHVS and CDR2 FQNEAQ. V lost 5 bases and J lost 4, with 17 bases in between. CDR3 nucleotide sequence: TGTGCCAGCAGCGCCCGGGACCTAGTAAGCACTGAAGCTTTCTTT. Amino acids: CASSARDLVSTEAFF.

This clone was found a few times. The V and J genes are TRBV4-2 and TRBJ1-2, with D perhaps matching TRBD1 (6 bases). The V gene's germline CDR1 is LGHNA and CDR2 YNFKEQ. The CDR3 runs to 15 residues. The germline V and J ends were trimmed by 0 bases and 8 bases, with 16 bases remaining between them. Here the CDR3 DNA reads TGTGCCAGCAGCCAAGACCTGGGGGCCGTGGGAGGCTACACCTTC. Protein product: CASSQDLGAVGGYTF.